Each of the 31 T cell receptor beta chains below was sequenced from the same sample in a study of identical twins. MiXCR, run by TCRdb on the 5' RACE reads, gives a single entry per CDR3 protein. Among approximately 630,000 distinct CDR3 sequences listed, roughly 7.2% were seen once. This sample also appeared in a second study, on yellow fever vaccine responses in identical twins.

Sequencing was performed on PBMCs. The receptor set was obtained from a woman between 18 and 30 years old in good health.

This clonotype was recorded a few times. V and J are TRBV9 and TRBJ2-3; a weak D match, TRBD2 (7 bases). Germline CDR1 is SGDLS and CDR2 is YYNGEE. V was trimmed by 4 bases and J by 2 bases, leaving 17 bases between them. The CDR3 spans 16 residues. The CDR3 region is CASSPRGREFTDTQYF. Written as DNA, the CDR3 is TGTGCCAGCAGCCCCCGGGGGCGGGAGTTCACAGATACGCAGTATTTT.

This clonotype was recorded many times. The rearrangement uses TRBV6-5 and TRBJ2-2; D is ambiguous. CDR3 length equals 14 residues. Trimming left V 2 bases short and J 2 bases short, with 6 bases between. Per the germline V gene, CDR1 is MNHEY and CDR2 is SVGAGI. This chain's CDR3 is CASSYEPNTGELFF. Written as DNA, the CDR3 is TGTGCCAGCAGTTACGAACCTAACACCGGGGAGCTGTTTTTT.

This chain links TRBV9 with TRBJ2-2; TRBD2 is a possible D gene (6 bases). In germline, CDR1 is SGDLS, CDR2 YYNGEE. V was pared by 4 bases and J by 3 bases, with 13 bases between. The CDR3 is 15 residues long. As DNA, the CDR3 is TGTGCCAGCAGCCCCCTGGGGGGACACACCGGGGAGCTGTTTTTT. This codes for CASSPLGGHTGELFF.

The CDR3 nucleotides read TGTGCCAGCAGCGACTTACATGAGCAGTTCTTC. Translation: CASSDLHEQFF. The rearrangement joins TRBV3-1 to TRBJ2-1, with unresolved D. Per the germline V gene, CDR1 is LGHDT and CDR2 is YNNKEL (reference sequence). V lost 5 bases, J lost 8 bases, and 7 bases lay in between. The CDR3 is 11 residues long.

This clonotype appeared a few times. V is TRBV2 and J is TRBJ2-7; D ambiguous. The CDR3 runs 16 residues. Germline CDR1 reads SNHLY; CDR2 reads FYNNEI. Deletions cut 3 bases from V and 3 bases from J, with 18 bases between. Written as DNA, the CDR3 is TGTGCCAGCAGTGACCCGAGGCCCCCGATACACTACGAGCAGTACGTC. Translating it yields CASSDPRPPIHYEQYV.

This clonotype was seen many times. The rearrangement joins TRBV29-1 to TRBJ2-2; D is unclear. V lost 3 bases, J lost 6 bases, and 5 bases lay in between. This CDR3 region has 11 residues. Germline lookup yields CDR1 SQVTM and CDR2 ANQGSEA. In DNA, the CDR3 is TGCAGCGTTGATTATTCCGGGGAGCTGTTTTTT. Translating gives CSVDYSGELFF.

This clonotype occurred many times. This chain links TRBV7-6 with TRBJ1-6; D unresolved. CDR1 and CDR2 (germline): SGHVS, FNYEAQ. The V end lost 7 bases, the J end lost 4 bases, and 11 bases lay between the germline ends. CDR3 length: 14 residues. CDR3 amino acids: CASTRDIYNSPLHF. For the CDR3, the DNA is TGTGCCAGCACCCGCGACATTTATAATTCACCCCTCCACTTT.

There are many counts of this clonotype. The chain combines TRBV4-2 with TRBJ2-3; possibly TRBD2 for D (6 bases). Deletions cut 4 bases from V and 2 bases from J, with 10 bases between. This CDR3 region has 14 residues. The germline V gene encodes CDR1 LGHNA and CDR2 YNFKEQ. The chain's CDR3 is CASSPGEVTDTQYF. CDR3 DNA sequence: TGTGCCAGCAGCCCTGGGGAGGTCACAGATACGCAGTATTTT.

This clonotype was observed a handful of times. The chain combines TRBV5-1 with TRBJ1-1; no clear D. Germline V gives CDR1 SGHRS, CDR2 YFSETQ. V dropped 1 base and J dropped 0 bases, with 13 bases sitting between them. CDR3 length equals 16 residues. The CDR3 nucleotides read TGCGCCAGCAGCTTGCAGTCAGAAAAGATGAACACTGAAGCTTTCTTT. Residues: CASSLQSEKMNTEAFF.

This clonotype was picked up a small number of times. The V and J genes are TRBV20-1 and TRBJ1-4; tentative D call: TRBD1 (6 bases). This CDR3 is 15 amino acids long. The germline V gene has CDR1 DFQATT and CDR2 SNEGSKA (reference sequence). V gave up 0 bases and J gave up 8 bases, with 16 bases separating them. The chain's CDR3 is CSARDGGRVKEKLFF. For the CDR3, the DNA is TGCAGTGCTAGAGATGGGGGCAGGGTTAAGGAAAAACTGTTTTTT.

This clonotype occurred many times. This chain's CDR3 is CASKAWRESTDTQYF. CDR3 coding DNA: TGTGCCAGCAAGGCGTGGCGGGAAAGCACAGATACGCAGTATTTT. The J gene is TRBJ2-3, the V gene TRBV28; D may be TRBD2 (6 bases). The length of the CDR3 is 15 residues. In germline, CDR1 is MDHEN, CDR2 SYDVKM. Trimming stripped 7 bases from V and 0 bases from J, with 14 bases between.

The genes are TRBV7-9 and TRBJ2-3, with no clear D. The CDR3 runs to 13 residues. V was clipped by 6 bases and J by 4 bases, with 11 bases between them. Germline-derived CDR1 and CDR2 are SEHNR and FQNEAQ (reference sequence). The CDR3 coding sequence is TGTGCCAGCAGGGTGATCAACCCAGATACGCAGTATTTT. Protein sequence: CASRVINPDTQYF.

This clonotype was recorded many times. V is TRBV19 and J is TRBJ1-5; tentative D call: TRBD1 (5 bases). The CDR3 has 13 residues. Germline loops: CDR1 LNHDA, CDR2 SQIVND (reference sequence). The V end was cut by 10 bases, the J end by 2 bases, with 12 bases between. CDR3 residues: CATAGPRNQPQHF. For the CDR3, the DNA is TGTGCCACCGCGGGACCGCGCAATCAGCCCCAGCATTTT.

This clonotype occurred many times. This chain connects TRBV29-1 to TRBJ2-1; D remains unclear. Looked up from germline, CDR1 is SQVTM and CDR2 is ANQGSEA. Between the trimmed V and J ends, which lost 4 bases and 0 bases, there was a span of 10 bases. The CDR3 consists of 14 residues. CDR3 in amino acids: CSVGGGFSYNEQFF. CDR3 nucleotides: TGCAGCGTTGGAGGCGGCTTCTCCTACAATGAGCAGTTCTTC.

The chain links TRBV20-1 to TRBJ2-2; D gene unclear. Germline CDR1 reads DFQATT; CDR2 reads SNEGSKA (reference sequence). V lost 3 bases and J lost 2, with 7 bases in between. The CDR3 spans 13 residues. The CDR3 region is CSARPRNTGELFF. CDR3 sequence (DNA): TGCAGTGCTAGGCCCAGAAACACCGGGGAGCTGTTTTTT.

Here the CDR3 DNA reads TGTGCCATCGGGGACAGACAAGAGACCCAGTACTTC. Protein sequence: CAIGDRQETQYF. The chain links TRBV10-3 to TRBJ2-5; TRBD1 matches at 7 bases. CDR3 length equals 12 residues. Germline V gives CDR1 ENHRY, CDR2 SYGVKD. Trimming cost V 8 bases and J 2 bases; bases outside gene matches: 2.

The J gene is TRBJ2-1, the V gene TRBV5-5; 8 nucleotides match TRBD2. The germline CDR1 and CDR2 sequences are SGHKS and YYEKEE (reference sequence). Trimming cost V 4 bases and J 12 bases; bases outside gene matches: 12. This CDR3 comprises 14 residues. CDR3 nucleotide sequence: TGTGCCAGCAGCCTCCCAGGTAGCGGGAAGGGGCAGTTCTTC. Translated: CASSLPGSGKGQFF.

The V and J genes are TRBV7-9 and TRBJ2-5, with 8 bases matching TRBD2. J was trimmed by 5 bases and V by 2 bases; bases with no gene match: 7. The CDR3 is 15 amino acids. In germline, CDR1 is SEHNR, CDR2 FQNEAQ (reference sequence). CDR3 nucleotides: TGTGCCAGCAGCTTACAGCGGGAGTTTTTGGAGACCCAGTACTTC. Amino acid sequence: CASSLQREFLETQYF.

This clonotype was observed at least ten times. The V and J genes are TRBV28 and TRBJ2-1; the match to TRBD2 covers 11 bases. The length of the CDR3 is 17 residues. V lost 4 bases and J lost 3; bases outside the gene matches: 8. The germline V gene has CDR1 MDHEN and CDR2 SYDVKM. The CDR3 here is CASSSGLAGPFYNEQFF. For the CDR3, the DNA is TGTGCCAGCAGTTCAGGACTAGCGGGCCCCTTCTACAATGAGCAGTTCTTC.

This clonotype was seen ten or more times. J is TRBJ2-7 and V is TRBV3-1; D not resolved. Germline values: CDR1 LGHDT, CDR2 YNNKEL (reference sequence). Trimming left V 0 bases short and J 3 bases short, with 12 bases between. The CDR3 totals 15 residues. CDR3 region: CASSQDSRLNYEQYF. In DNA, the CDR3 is TGTGCCAGCAGCCAAGATTCCAGGTTAAACTACGAGCAGTACTTC.

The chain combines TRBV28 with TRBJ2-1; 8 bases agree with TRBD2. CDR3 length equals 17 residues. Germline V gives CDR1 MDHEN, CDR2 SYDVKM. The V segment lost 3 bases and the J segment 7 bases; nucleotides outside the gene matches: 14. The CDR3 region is CASSFPRGSGTLNEQFF. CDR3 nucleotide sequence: TGTGCCAGCAGTTTCCCTAGGGGTAGCGGGACCCTGAATGAGCAGTTCTTC.

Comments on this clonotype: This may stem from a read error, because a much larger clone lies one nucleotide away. The CDR3 region is CASSQDARGLEDEQFF. The CDR3 DNA reads as TGTGCCAGCAGCCAAGATGCGCGGGGGCTGGAGGATGAGCAGTTCTTC. The J gene is TRBJ2-1, the V gene TRBV3-1; a weak D match, TRBD2 (7 bases). V was trimmed by 0 bases and J by 8 bases, leaving 17 bases between them. The CDR3 runs 16 residues. CDR1 LGHDT and CDR2 YNNKEL come from the germline V gene (reference sequence).

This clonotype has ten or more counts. CDR3 DNA sequence: TGCGCCAGCAGCTCAGGGATCTCCTACGAGCAGTACTTC. Amino acids: CASSSGISYEQYF. This chain links TRBV5-1 with TRBJ2-7; TRBD1 might be the D (5 bases). The CDR3 covers 13 residues. Germline CDR1 and CDR2: SGHRS and YFSETQ. The V gene lost 3 bases and the J gene lost 0 bases, with 7 bases spanning the gap.

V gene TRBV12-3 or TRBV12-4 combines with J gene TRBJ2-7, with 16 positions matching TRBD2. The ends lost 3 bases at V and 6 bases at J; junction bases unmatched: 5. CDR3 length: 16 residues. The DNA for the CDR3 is TGTGCCAGCAGTTTGGGACTAGCGGGAGGGCCAGGCGAGCAGTACTTC. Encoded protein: CASSLGLAGGPGEQYF.

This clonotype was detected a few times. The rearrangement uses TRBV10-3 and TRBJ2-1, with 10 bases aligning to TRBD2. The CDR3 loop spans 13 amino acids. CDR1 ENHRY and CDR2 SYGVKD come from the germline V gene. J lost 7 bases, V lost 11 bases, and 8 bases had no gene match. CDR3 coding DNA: TGTGCCTCCGAAGCGGGAGGGCTTAATGAGCAGTTCTTC. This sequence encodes CASEAGGLNEQFF.

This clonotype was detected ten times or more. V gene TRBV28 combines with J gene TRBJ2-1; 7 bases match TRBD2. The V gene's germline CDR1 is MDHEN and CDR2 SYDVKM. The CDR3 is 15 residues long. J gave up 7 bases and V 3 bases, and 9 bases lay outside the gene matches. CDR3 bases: TGTGCCAGCAGTTTGATGGGAACTAGCGCTAATGAGCAGTTCTTC. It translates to CASSLMGTSANEQFF.

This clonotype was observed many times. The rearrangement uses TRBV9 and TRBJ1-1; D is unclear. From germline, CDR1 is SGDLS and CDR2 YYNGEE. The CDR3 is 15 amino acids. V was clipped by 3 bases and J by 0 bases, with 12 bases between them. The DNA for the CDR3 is TGTGCCAGCAGCGCCACGCATATTATGAACACTGAAGCTTTCTTT. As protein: CASSATHIMNTEAFF.

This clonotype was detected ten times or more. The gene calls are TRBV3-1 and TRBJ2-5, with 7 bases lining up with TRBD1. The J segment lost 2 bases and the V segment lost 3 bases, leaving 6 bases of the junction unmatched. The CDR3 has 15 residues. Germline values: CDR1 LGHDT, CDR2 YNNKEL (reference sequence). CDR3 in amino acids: CASSHATGLQETQYF. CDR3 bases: TGTGCCAGCAGCCACGCGACAGGGCTACAAGAGACCCAGTACTTC.

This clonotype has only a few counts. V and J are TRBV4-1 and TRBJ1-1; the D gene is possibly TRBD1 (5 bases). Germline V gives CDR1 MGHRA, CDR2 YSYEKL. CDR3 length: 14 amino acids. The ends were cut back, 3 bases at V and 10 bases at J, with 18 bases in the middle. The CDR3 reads CASSHDGATGGAFF. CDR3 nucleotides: TGCGCCAGCAGCCACGATGGAGCCACGGGGGGAGCTTTCTTT.

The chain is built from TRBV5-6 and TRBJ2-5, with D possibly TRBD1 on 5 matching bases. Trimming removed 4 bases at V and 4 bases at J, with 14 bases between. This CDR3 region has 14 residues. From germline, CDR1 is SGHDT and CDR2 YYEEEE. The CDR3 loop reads CASSQVVRVETQYF. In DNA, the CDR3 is TGTGCCAGCAGCCAGGTAGTCAGGGTAGAGACCCAGTACTTC. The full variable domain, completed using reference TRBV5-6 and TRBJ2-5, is DAGVTQSPTHLIKTRGQQVTLRCSPKSGHDTVSWYQQALGQGPQFIFQYYEEEERQRGNFPDRFSGHQFPNYSSELNVNALLLGDSALYLCASSQVVRVETQYFGPGTRLLVL.

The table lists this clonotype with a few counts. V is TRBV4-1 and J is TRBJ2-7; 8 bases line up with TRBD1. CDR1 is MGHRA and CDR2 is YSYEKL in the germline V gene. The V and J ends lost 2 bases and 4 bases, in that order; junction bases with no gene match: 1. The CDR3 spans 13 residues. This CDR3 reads CASSQRTGYEQYV. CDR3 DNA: TGCGCCAGCAGCCAAAGGACAGGGTACGAGCAGTACGTC.